This passage covers 10 T cell receptor beta chains from one sample sequenced in a study of blood T cell repertoires in COVID-19. Some clones are missing from TCRdb's copy, which holds only in-frame ones; the method was immunoSEQ multiplex PCR. The sample includes roughly 230,000 clones, roughly 81% of them seen just once. Material for sequencing was PBMCs or T cells enriched from blood (not recorded which). These receptors came from a woman aged 45-59 years who had been exposed to COVID-19.

V is TRBV5-1 and J is TRBJ1-2; maybe TRBD1 (5 bases). CDR3 size: 16 residues. Germline CDR1 and CDR2: SGHRS and YFSETQ. Trimming cost V 0 bases and J 4 bases, with 16 bases left between them. The DNA of the CDR3 is TGCGCCAGCAGCTTGGTTTCAGGGTTCCAGGTCTATGGCTACACCTTC. It yields the protein CASSLVSGFQVYGYTF.

The chain has TRBV28 and TRBJ2-3, with D possibly being TRBD2 (5 bases). Per germline, CDR1 MDHEN and CDR2 SYDVKM. Deletions cut 2 bases from V and 4 bases from J, with 10 bases between. This CDR3 is built from 14 residues. This chain's CDR3 is CASSLGASSDTQYF. The CDR3 DNA is TGTGCCAGCAGTTTAGGAGCTAGCTCAGATACGCAGTATTTT.

The J gene is TRBJ2-1, the V gene TRBV5-1; D might be TRBD1 (6 bases). Trimming took off 0 bases at V and 6 bases at J, with 13 bases between the two ends. Per the germline V gene, CDR1 is SGHRS and CDR2 is YFSETQ. The CDR3 contains 15 residues. The CDR3 loop is CASSLEGGRFNEQFF. The DNA of the CDR3 is TGCGCCAGCAGCTTGGAAGGGGGACGGTTCAATGAGCAGTTCTTC.

The CDR3 reads CASSELGGGQETQYF. CDR3 nucleotides: TGTGCCAGCAGTGAACTCGGGGGGGGCCAAGAGACCCAGTACTTC. The chain joins TRBV6-1 to TRBJ2-5; 8 bases line up with TRBD2. The ends lost 2 bases at V and 1 base at J; junction bases unmatched: 3. Germline V gene sequence: CDR1 MNHNS, CDR2 SASEGT. The length of the CDR3 is 15 residues.

The V and J genes are TRBV4-3 and TRBJ1-4; a possible D gene is TRBD1 (6 bases). Germline loops: CDR1 LGHNA, CDR2 YSLEER. The length of the CDR3 is 14 residues. V lost 0 bases and J 13 bases, leaving 15 bases between the germline ends. In DNA, the CDR3 is TGCGCCAGCAGCCAAGAAAATGACAGGTTGAGACTGTTTTTT. As protein: CASSQENDRLRLFF.

The J gene is TRBJ1-1, the V gene TRBV18; D remains unclear. Trimming stripped 0 bases from V and 0 bases from J, with 5 bases between. The CDR3 runs to 14 residues. Germline V gene lookup returns CDR1 KGHSH and CDR2 LQKENI. The CDR3 reads CASSPPEMNTEAFF. The CDR3 DNA is TGTGCCAGCTCACCACCGGAGATGAACACTGAAGCTTTCTTT.

The chain uses TRBV7-2 and TRBJ2-5; TRBD1 might be the D (6 bases). The CDR3 contains 12 residues. The V end was cut by 5 bases, the J end by 5 bases, with 9 bases between. Germline values: CDR1 SGHTA, CDR2 FQGNSA. The CDR3 reads CASSRGGETQYF. The CDR3 nucleotides read TGTGCCAGCAGCAGAGGGGGTGAGACCCAGTACTTC.

The chain carries TRBV9 and TRBJ2-5; D is perhaps TRBD2 (5 bases). Germline V lookup: CDR1 SGDLS, CDR2 YYNGEE. The CDR3 has 14 amino acids. Trimming left V 4 bases short and J 3 bases short, with 13 bases between. CDR3 sequence reads: CASSQASGEETQYF. As DNA, the CDR3 is TGTGCCAGCAGCCAGGCTTCCGGGGAAGAGACCCAGTACTTC.

The J gene is TRBJ2-7, the V gene TRBV2; TRBD1 agrees at 7 bases. The CDR3 consists of 12 residues. CDR1 and CDR2 (germline): SNHLY, FYNNEI. J lost 5 bases, V lost 5 bases, and 3 bases had no gene match. In DNA, the CDR3 is TGTGCCAGCAGTATGACAGGGAACGAGCAGTACTTC. Translating it yields CASSMTGNEQYF.

This clone was picked up one time. The rearrangement uses TRBV9 and TRBJ2-3, with D possibly TRBD2 on 6 matching bases. The germline gives CDR1 SGDLS, CDR2 YYNGEE. The V end was cut by 4 bases, the J end by 0 bases, with 9 bases between. This CDR3 has 14 amino acids. The CDR3 reads CASSLSGSTDTQYF. As DNA, the CDR3 is TGTGCCAGCAGCCTTAGCGGAAGCACAGATACGCAGTATTTT.